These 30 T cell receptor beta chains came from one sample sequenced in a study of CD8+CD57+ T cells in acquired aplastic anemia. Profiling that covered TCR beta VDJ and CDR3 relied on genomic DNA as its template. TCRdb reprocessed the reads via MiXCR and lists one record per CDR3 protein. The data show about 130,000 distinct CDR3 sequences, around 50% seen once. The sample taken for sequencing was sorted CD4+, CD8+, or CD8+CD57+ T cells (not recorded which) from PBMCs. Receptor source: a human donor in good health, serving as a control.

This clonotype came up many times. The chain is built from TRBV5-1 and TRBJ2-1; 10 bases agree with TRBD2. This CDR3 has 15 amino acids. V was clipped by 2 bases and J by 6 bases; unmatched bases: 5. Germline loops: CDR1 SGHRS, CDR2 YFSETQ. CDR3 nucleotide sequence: TGCGCCAGCAGCTTAGCGGGGGGGCTTTCCAATGAGCAGTTCTTC. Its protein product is CASSLAGGLSNEQFF.

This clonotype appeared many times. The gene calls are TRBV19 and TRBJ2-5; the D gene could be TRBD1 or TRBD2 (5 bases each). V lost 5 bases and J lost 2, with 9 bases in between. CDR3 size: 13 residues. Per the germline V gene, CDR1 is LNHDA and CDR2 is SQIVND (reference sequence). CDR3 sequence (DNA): TGTGCCAGTAGTCGGGGCCAACAAGAGACCCAGTACTTC. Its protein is CASSRGQQETQYF.

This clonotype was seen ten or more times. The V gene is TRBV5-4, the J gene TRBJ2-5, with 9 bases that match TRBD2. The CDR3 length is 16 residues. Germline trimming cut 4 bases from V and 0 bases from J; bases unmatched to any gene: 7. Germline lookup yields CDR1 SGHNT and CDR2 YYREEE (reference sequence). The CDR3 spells CASSTKRGANQETQYF. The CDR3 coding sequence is TGTGCCAGCAGCACTAAGCGGGGGGCGAACCAAGAGACCCAGTACTTC.

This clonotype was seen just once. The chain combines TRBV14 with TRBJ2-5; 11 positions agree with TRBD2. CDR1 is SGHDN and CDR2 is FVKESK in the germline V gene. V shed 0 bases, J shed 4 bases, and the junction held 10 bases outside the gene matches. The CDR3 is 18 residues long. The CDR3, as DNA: TGTGCCAGCAGCCAAGAGTGGGCTTCCACTAGCGGGGGAGAGACCCAGTACTTC. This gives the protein CASSQEWASTSGGETQYF. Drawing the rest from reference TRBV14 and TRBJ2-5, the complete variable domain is EAGVTQFPSHSVIEKGQTVTLRCDPISGHDNLYWYRRVMGKEIKFLLHFVKESKQDESGMPNNRFLAERTGGTYSTLKVQPAELEDSGVYFCASSQEWASTSGGETQYFGPGTRLLVL.

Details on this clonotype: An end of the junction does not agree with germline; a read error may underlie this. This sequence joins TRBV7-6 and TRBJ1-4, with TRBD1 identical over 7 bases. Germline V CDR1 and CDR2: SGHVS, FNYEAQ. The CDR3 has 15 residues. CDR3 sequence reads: CATSRGGAGNEKLFF. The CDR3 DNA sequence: TGTGCCACCAGCAGAGGGGGCGCCGGTAATGAAAAACTGTTTTTT. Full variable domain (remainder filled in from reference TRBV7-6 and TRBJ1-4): GAGVSQSPRYKVTKRGQDVALRCDPISGHVSLYWYRQALGQGPEFLTYFNYEAQQDKSGLPNDRFSAERPEGSISTLTIQRTEQRDSAMYRCATSRGGAGNEKLFFGSGTQLSVL.

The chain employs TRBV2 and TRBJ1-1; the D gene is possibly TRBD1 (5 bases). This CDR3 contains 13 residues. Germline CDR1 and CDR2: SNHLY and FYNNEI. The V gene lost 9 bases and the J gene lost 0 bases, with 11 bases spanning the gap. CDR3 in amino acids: CASNRGMNTEAFF. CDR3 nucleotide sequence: TGTGCCAGTAACCGGGGGATGAACACTGAAGCTTTCTTT. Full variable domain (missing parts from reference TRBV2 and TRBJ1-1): EPEVTQTPSHQVTQMGQEVILRCVPISNHLYFYWYRQILGQKVEFLVSFYNNEISEKSEIFDDQFSVERPDGSNFTLKIRSTKLEDSAMYFCASNRGMNTEAFFGQGTRLTVV.

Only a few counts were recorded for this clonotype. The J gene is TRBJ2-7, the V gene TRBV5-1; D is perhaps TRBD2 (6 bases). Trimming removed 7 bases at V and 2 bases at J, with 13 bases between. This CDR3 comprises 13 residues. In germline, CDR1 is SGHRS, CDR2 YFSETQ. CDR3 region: CASGGTDTYEQYF. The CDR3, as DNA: TGCGCCAGCGGAGGGACTGACACCTACGAGCAGTACTTC.

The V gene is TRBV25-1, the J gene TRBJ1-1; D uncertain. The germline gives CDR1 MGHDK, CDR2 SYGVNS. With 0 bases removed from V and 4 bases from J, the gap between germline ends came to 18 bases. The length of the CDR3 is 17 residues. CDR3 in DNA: TGTGCCAGCAGTGAATATATTCTTGGGGAGGTGAGCACTGAAGCTTTCTTT. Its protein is CASSEYILGEVSTEAFF.

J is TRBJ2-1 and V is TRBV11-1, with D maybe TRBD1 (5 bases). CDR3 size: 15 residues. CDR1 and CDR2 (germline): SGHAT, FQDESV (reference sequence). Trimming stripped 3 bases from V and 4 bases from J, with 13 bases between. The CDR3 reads CASSFLSGLYNEQFF. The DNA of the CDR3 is TGTGCCAGCAGCTTCCTTTCAGGGTTGTACAATGAGCAGTTCTTC.

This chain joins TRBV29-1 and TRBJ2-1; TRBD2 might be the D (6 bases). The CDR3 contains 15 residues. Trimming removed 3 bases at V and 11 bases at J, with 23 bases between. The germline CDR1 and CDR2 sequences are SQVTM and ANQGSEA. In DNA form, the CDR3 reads TGCAGCGTTGACGCGGGACTCCCACCATTTTTTAAGCAGTTCTTC. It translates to CSVDAGLPPFFKQFF.

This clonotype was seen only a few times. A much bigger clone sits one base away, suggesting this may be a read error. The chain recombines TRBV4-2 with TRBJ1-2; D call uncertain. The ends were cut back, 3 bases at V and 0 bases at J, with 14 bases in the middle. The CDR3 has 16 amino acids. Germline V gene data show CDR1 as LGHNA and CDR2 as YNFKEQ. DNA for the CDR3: TGTGCCAGCAGCCAGAGAGGTGGGCGGACTAACTATGGCTACACCTTC. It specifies CASSQRGGRTNYGYTF.

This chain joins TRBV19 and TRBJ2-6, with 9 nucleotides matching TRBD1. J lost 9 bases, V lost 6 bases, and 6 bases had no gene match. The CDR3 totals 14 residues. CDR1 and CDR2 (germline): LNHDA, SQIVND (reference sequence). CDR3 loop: CASRDRGTGNVLTF. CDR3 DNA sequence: TGTGCCAGTAGGGACAGGGGAACGGGCAACGTCCTGACTTTC.

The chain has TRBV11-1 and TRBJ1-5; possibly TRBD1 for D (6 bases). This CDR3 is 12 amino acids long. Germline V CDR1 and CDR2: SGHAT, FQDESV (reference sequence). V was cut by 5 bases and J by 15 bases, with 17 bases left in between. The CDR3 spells CASSEPGGDMHF. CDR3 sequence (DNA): TGTGCCAGCAGCGAACCGGGGGGGGACATGCATTTT.

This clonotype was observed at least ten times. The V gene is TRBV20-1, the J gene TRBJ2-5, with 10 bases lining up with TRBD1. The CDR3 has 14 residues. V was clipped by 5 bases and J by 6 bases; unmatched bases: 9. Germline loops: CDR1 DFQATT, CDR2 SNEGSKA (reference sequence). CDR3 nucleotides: TGCAGTGCTTACGGCTGGGACAGGGGACAGACCCAGTACTTC. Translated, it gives CSAYGWDRGQTQYF.

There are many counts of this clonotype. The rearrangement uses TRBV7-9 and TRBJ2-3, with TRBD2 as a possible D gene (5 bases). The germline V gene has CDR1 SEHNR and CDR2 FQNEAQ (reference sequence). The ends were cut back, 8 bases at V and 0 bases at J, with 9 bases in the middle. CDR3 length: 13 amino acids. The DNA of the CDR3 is TGTGCCAGCGACGGGGTCAGCACAGATACGCAGTATTTT. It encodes CASDGVSTDTQYF.

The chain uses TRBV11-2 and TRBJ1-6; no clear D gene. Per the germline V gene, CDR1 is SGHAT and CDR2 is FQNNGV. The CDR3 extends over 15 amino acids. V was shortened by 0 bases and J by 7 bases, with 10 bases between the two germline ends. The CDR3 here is CASSLEARMNSPLHF. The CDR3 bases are TGTGCCAGCAGCTTAGAGGCTCGGATGAATTCACCCCTCCACTTT.

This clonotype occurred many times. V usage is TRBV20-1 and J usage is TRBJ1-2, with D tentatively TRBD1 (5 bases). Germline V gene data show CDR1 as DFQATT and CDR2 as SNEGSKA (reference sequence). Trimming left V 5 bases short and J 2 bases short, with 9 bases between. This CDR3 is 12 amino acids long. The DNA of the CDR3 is TGCAGTGCTCCCTCAGGGAACTATGGCTACACCTTC. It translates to CSAPSGNYGYTF.

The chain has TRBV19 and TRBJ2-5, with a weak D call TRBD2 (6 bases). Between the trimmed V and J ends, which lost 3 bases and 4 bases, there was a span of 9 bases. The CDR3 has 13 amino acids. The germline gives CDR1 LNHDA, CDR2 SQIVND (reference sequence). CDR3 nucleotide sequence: TGTGCCAGTAGTATGCGGGGTTCAGAGACCCAGTACTTC. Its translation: CASSMRGSETQYF.

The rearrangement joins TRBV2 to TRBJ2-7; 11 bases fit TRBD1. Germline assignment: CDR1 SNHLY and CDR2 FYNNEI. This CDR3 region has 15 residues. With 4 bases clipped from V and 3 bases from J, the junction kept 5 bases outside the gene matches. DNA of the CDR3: TGTGCCAGCAGTGGGAGGGGGACAGGGGGCTACGAGCAGTACTTC. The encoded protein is CASSGRGTGGYEQYF.

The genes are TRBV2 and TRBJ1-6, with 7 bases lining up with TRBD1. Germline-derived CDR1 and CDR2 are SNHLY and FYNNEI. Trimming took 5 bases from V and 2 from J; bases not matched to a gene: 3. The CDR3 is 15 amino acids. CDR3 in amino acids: CASSQGVPYNSPLHF. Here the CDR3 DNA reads TGTGCCAGCAGTCAGGGGGTGCCCTATAATTCACCCCTCCACTTT. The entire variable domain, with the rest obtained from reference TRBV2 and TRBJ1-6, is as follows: EPEVTQTPSHQVTQMGQEVILRCVPISNHLYFYWYRQILGQKVEFLVSFYNNEISEKSEIFDDQFSVERPDGSNFTLKIRSTKLEDSAMYFCASSQGVPYNSPLHFGNGTRLTVT.

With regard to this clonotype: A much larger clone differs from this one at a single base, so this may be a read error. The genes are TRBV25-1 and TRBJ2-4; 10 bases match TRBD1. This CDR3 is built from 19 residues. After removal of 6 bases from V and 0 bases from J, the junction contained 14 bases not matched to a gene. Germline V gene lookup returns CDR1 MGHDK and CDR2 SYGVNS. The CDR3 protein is CASSLDRGLFIRAKNIQYF. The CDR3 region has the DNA TGTGCCAGCAGCTTAGACAGGGGGCTATTCATTAGAGCCAAAAACATTCAGTACTTC.

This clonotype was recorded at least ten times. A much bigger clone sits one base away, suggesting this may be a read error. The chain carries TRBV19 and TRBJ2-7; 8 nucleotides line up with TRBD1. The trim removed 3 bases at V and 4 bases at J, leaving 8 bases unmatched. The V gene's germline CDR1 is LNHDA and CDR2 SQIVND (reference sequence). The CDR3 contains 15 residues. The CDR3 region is CASSIFRGQAYEQYF. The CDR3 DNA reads TGTGCCAGTAGTATCTTCCGGGGACAGGCGTACGAGCAGTACTTC.

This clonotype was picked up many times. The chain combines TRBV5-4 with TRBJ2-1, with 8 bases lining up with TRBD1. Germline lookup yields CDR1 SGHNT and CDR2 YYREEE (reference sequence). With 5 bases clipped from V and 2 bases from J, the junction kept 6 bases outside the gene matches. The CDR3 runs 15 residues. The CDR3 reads CASSSGQGTYNEQFF. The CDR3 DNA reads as TGTGCCAGCAGTAGCGGACAGGGCACCTACAATGAGCAGTTCTTC.

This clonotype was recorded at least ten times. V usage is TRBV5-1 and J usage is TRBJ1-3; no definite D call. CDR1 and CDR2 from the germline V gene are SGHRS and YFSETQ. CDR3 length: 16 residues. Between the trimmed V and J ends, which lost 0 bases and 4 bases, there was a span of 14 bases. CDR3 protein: CASSLGFGTVGNTIYF. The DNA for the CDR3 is TGCGCCAGCAGCTTGGGGTTCGGCACAGTCGGAAACACCATATATTTT.

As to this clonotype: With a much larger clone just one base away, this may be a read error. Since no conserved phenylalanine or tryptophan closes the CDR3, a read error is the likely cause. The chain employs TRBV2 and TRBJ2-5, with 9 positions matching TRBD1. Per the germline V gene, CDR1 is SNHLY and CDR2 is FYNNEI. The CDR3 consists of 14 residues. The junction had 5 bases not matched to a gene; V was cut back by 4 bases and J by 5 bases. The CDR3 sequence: CASSVGTGIETQYS. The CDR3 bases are TGTGCCAGCAGTGTCGGGACAGGGATTGAGACCCAGTACTCC.

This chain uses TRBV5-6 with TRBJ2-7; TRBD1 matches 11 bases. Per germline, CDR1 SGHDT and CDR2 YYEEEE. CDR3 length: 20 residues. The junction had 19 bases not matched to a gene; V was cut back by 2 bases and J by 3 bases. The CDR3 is CASSFSRTGGAMPSHYEQYF. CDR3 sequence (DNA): TGTGCCAGCAGCTTCTCTCGGACAGGGGGCGCGATGCCAAGCCACTACGAGCAGTACTTC.

The DNA for the CDR3 is TGTGCCAGCAGTGAAGGTAGCGGGGGGGTTTACGAGCAGTACTTC. It translates to CASSEGSGGVYEQYF. V usage is TRBV2 and J usage is TRBJ2-7; TRBD2 matches at 11 bases. The CDR3 is 15 amino acids. Germline CDR1 SNHLY, CDR2 FYNNEI. V lost 1 base, J lost 4 bases, and 3 bases stayed unmatched.

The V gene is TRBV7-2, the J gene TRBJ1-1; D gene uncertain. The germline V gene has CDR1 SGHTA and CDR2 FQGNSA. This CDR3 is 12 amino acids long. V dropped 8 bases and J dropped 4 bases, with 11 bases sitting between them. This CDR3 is CASGRSVTEAFF. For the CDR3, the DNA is TGTGCCAGCGGGAGGTCGGTCACTGAAGCTTTCTTT.

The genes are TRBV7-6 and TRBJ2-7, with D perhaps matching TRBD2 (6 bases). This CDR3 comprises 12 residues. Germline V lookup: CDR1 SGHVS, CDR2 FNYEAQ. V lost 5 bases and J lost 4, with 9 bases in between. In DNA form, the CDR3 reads TGTGCCAGCAGCATTGGGACTTACGAGCAGTACTTC. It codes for CASSIGTYEQYF.

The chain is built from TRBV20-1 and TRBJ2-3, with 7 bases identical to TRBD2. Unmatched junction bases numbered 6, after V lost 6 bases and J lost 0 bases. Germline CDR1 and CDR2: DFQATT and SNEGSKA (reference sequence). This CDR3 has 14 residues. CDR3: CSAKPSGSTDTQYF. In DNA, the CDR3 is TGCAGTGCCAAACCTAGCGGAAGCACAGATACGCAGTATTTT.